The source of this T cell receptor (beta chain) is a study of blood T cell repertoires in COVID-19. Study summary: The cDNA or gDNA used as material had been derived from T cells, B-cell-depleted T cells, or PBMCs.

V dropped 1 base and J dropped 3 bases, with 21 bases sitting between them. This CDR3 has 18 residues. In germline, CDR1 is LNHDA, CDR2 SQIVND (reference sequence). As processed by the authors: Amplification of reference gene primers was used by the study to estimate nucleated cell counts. TCRdb's table, derived via immunoSEQ multiplex PCR, lists solely in-frame clones and lacks some. Clone size and the V and J calls come from that table; the DNA yielded D and trimming. The data show around 150,000 clones, just under 85% seen once. In terms of age and location, participants ranged from roughly 18 to 95 years and lived in about two dozen US areas. Membership in each cohort depended on participant-reported clinical history.

This receptor was identified in a woman aged 45 to 65 with acute COVID-19. The sequenced sample was PBMCs or T cells enriched from blood (not recorded which). The gene calls are TRBV19 and TRBJ1-1; possible D gene TRBD1, 6 bases. The CDR3 bases are TGTGCCAGTAGTATAGTGGGGGGGAAACAGGGTATCCACACTGAAGCTTTCTTT. Translation gives CASSIVGGKQGIHTEAFF.